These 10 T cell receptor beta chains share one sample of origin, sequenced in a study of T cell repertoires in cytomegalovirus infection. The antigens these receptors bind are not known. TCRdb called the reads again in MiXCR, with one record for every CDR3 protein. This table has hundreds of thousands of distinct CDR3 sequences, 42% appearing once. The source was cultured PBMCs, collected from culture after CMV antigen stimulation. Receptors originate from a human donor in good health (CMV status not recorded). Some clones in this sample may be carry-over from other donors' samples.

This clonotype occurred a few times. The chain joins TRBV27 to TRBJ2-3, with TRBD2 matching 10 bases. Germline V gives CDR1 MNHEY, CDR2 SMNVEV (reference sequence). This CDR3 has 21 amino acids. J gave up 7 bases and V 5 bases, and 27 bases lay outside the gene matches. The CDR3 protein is CASSLRGGRVGSTSGRYTQYF. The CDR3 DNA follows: TGTGCCAGCAGTCTCAGGGGGGGGAGGGTGGGGTCGACTAGCGGGCGATATACGCAGTATTTT.

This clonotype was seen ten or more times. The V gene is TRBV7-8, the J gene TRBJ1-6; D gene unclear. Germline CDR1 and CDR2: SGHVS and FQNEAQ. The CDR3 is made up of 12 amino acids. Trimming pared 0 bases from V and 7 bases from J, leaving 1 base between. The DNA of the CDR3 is TGTGCCAGCAGCTTAGCCAATTCACCCCTCCACTTT. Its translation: CASSLANSPLHF.

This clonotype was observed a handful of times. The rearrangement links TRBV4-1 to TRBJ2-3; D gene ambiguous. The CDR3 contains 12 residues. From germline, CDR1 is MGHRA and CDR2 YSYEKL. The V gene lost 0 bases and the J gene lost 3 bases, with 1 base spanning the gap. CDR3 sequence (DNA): TGCGCCAGCAGCCAAGATACAGATACGCAGTATTTT. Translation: CASSQDTDTQYF.

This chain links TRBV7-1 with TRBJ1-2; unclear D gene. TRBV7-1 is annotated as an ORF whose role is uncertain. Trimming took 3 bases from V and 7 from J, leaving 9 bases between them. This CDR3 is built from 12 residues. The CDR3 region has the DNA TGTGCCAGCAGCTCCCAAGGTGCTGGCTACACCTTC. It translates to CASSSQGAGYTF.

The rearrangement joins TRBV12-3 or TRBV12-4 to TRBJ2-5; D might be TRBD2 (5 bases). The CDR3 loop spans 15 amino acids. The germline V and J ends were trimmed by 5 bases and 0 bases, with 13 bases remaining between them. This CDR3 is CASSGVSGYQETQYF. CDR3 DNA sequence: TGTGCCAGCAGTGGCGTGAGCGGTTACCAAGAGACCCAGTACTTC.

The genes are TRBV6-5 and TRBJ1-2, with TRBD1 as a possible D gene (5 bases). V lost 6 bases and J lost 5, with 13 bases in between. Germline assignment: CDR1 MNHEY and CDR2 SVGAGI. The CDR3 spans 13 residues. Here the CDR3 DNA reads TGTGCCAGCAGGATATCAGGGTATTATGGCTACACCTTC. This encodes CASRISGYYGYTF.

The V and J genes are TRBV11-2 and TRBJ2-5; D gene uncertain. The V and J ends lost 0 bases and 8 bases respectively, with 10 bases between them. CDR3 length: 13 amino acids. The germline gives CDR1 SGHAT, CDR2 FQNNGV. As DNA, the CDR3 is TGTGCCAGCAGCTTAGACACCCACCGTACCCAGTACTTC. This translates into CASSLDTHRTQYF. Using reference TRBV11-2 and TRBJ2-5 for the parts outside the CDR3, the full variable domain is EAGVAQSPRYKIIEKRQSVAFWCNPISGHATLYWYQQILGQGPKLLIQFQNNGVVDDSQLPKDRFSAERLKGVDSTLKIQPAKLEDSAVYLCASSLDTHRTQYFGPGTRLLVL.

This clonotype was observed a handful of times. The CDR3 DNA follows: TGTGCCAGCGGGCGCACGGGAGCCTACGAGCAGTACTTC. Residues: CASGRTGAYEQYF. The J gene is TRBJ2-7, the V gene TRBV12-3 or TRBV12-4, with D maybe TRBD2 (6 bases). The CDR3 is 13 amino acids. V was clipped by 8 bases and J by 2 bases, with 13 bases between them.

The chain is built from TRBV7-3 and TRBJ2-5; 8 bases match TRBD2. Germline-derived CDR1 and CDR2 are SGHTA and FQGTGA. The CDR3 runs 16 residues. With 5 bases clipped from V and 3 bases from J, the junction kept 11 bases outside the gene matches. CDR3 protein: CASSALPGLGEETQYF. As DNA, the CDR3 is TGTGCCAGCAGCGCCCTCCCGGGACTAGGGGAAGAGACCCAGTACTTC.

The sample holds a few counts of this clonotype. CDR3 nucleotide sequence: TGTGCCAGCAGCCCCGGAAGCCTCGACGGCCGGATTGAAAACACCATATATTTT. This encodes CASSPGSLDGRIENTIYF. This chain connects TRBV4-2 to TRBJ1-3; D remains unclear. Germline values: CDR1 LGHNA, CDR2 YNFKEQ. Trimming removed 4 bases from V and 6 bases from J, with 25 bases in between. CDR3 length: 18 residues.